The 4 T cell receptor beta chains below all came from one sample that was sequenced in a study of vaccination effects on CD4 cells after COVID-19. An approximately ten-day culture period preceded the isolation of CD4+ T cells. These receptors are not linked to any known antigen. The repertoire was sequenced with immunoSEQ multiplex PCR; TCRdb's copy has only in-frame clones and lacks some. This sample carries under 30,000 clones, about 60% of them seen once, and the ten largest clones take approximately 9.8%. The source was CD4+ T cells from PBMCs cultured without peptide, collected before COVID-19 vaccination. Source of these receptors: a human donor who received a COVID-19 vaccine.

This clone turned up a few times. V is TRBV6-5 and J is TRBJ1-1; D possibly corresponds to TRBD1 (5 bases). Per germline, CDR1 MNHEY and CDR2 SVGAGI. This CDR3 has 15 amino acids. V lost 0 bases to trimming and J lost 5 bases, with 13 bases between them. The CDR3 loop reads CASSYSDWGGTEAFF. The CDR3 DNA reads TGTGCCAGCAGTTACTCGGATTGGGGGGGGACTGAAGCTTTCTTT.

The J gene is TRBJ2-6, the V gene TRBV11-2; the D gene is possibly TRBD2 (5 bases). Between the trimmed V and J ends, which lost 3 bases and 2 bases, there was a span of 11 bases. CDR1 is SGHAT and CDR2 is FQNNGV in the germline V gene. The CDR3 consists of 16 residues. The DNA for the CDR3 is TGTGCCAGCAGCTTTCGGGGTTTGACTGGGGCCAACGTCCTGACTTTC. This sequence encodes CASSFRGLTGANVLTF.

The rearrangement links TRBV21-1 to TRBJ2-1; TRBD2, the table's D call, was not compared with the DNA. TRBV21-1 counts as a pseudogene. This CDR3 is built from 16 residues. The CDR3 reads CASSKLRRDENNEQFF. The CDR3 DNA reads TGTGCCAGCAGCAAGCTAAGGAGGGATGAGAACAATGAGCAGTTCTTC.

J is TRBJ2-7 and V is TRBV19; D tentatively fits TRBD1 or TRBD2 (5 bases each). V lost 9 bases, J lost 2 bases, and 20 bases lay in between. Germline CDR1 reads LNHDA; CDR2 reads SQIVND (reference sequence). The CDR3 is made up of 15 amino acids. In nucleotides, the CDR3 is TGTGCCAGCCAGCCTTCTTACGGGGCGACCTACGAGCAGTACTTC. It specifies CASQPSYGATYEQYF.